This T cell receptor (beta chain) was captured in a study of cytomegalovirus exposure and HLA in healthy donors. Study as a whole: Unique TCRs from HLA-typed donors, 65 million to 85 million of them, were held in an early data release.

CDR3 length: 16 residues. Trimming took 4 bases from V and 4 from J, leaving 18 bases between them. Germline values: CDR1 SGHRS, CDR2 YFSETQ. With 60 Vbeta and 13 Jbeta primers, the PCR was carried out. Repertoires were generated with immunoSEQ multiplex PCR, while TCRdb's copy carries only in-frame clones and drops some. The profile covers 130,000 or so clones, with approximately 82% appearing a single time and roughly 3.4% taken by the ten largest. Input material: PBMCs. The chain carries TRBV5-1 and TRBJ2-1; D not resolved. This TCR derives from a man aged 18-30 years in good health and CMV-seropositive. The CDR3 bases are TGCGCCAGCAGCCACGGCCCTAGTACCTCTTACAATGAGCAGTTCTTC. Translation gives CASSHGPSTSYNEQFF. Complete variable domain (other parts from reference TRBV5-1 and TRBJ2-1): KAGVTQTPRYLIKTRGQQVTLSCSPISGHRSVSWYQQTPGQGLQFLFEYFSETQRNKGNFPGRFSGRQFSNSRSEMNVSTLELGDSALYLCASSHGPSTSYNEQFFGPGTRLTVL.